The 32 T cell receptor beta chains reported below all come from one sample, sequenced in a study of OX40 agonist ivuxolimab in advanced cancers. Only in-frame clones appear in the TCRdb table, and some are missing; sequencing was by immunoSEQ multiplex PCR. Among 65,000 to 100,000 clones listed, around 88% were seen once. The specimen comprised CD4+ or CD8+ T cells sorted from blood, sampled in a trial of the OX40 agonist ivuxolimab. These receptors originate from an adult with an advanced solid tumor such as melanoma, head and neck, liver or kidney cancer.

V usage is TRBV7-9 and J usage is TRBJ2-5, with D possibly matching TRBD2 (6 bases). From germline, CDR1 is SEHNR and CDR2 FQNEAQ (reference sequence). V was trimmed by 5 bases and J by 9 bases, leaving 19 bases between them. The CDR3 covers 14 residues. In nucleotides, the CDR3 is TGTGCCAGCAGCCCGACGGCGGGACGGGCATCCCAGTACTTC. Amino acid sequence: CASSPTAGRASQYF.

This clone has only one observation. The identical CDR3 is also encoded by other nucleotide sequences in the sample. V usage is TRBV7-9 and J usage is TRBJ2-5; D gene ambiguous. Looked up from germline, CDR1 is SEHNR and CDR2 is FQNEAQ (reference sequence). Trimming shortened V by 3 bases and J by 5 bases, and 7 bases separated the two germline ends. This CDR3 has 12 residues. CDR3 DNA sequence: TGTGCCAGCAGCTTGGTTGGGGAGACCCAGTACTTC. Amino acids: CASSLVGETQYF.

The V call is TRBV7-2, the J call TRBJ2-4, with a weak D call TRBD2 (7 bases). The germline gives CDR1 SGHTA, CDR2 FQGNSA. The V gene lost 5 bases and the J gene lost 7 bases, with 21 bases spanning the gap. The CDR3 runs to 16 residues. The CDR3 region is CASSPRGREISNIQYF. The DNA of the CDR3 is TGTGCCAGCAGCCCCCGGGGGCGGGAGATTAGCAACATTCAGTACTTC. The full variable domain, rest sourced from reference TRBV7-2 and TRBJ2-4, is GAGVSQSPSNKVTEKGKDVELRCDPISGHTALYWYRQSLGQGLEFLIYFQGNSAPDKSGLPSDRFSAERTGGSVSTLTIQRTQQEDSAVYLCASSPRGREISNIQYFGAGTRLSVL.

The chain carries TRBV21-1 and TRBJ2-3; TRBD1, the table's D call, was not compared with the DNA. TRBV21-1 is a known pseudogene. This CDR3 has 17 amino acids. CDR3 in amino acids: CASSKALGTQRSPTQYF. For the CDR3, the DNA is TGTGCCAGCAGCAAAGCGCTGGGGACACAGCGGTCGCCTACGCAGTATTTT.

This rearrangement joins TRBV5-1 to TRBJ1-1; 7 bases line up with TRBD1. The germline CDR1 and CDR2 sequences are SGHRS and YFSETQ. The ends lost 4 bases at V and 0 bases at J; junction bases unmatched: 3. CDR3 size: 14 residues. The CDR3 sequence is CASSRDSLNTEAFF. As DNA, the CDR3 is TGCGCCAGCAGCCGGGACAGCCTGAACACTGAAGCTTTCTTT.

As for this clone: At one end, the junction sequence differs from germline, possibly due to a read error. This specimen includes other DNA sequences encoding the same CDR3. The rearrangement uses TRBV7-2 and TRBJ2-7; 7 nucleotides agree with TRBD1. CDR3 length equals 14 residues. From germline, CDR1 is SGHTA and CDR2 FQGNSA. The CDR3 region has the DNA TGTGCCAGCAGCTGGAGACAGGGACCTTACGAGCAATACTTC. Translating it yields CASSWRQGPYEQYF.

The V gene is TRBV2, the J gene TRBJ2-5; TRBD1 agrees at 7 bases. The CDR3 covers 15 residues. V shed 2 bases, J shed 4 bases, and the junction held 7 bases outside the gene matches. Germline values: CDR1 SNHLY, CDR2 FYNNEI. CDR3 in amino acids: CASSEIRTGGETQYF. CDR3 sequence (DNA): TGTGCCAGCAGTGAAATTAGGACAGGTGGAGAGACCCAGTACTTC.

This clone has just a few counts. V usage is TRBV6-6 and J usage is TRBJ1-1; 7 bases fit TRBD1. The J segment lost 7 bases and the V segment lost 10 bases, leaving 9 bases of the junction unmatched. Germline lookup yields CDR1 MNHNY and CDR2 SVGAGI (reference sequence). CDR3 length equals 12 residues. The CDR3 spells CATNGQDLEAFF. The DNA of the CDR3 is TGTGCCACCAACGGACAGGACCTTGAAGCTTTCTTT.

The J gene is TRBJ2-5, the V gene TRBV29-1; D could derive from TRBD1 or TRBD2 (5 bases each). This CDR3 is built from 14 residues. The V gene's germline CDR1 is SQVTM and CDR2 ANQGSEA. Trimming took off 7 bases at V and 3 bases at J, with 18 bases between the two ends. The CDR3 DNA follows: TGCAGCGGACGGGACGCGACGGGGAAAGAGACCCAGTACTTC. Encoded protein: CSGRDATGKETQYF.

The chain joins TRBV19 to TRBJ2-5; 7 nucleotides line up with TRBD1. Losses at the gene ends were 0 bases for V and 5 bases for J; bases not matched to a gene: 9. The CDR3 has 16 residues. CDR1 is LNHDA and CDR2 is SQIVND in the germline V gene (reference sequence). The CDR3: CASSIDRNRGWETQYF. CDR3 coding DNA: TGTGCCAGTAGTATAGATCGAAACAGGGGATGGGAGACCCAGTACTTC. Based on the CDR3 plus reference TRBV19 and TRBJ2-5, the full variable domain is DGGITQSPKYLFRKEGQNVTLSCEQNLNHDAMYWYRQDPGQGLRLIYYSQIVNDFQKGDIAEGYSVSREKKESFPLTVTSAQKNPTAFYLCASSIDRNRGWETQYFGPGTRLLVL.

The chain is built from TRBV7-6 and TRBJ2-5; TRBD2 agrees at 8 bases. Per the germline V gene, CDR1 is SGHVS and CDR2 is FNYEAQ. This CDR3 comprises 14 residues. J lost 10 bases, V lost 4 bases, and 11 bases had no gene match. The CDR3 reads CASSSGTRLEGQYF. CDR3 bases: TGTGCCAGCAGCTCCGGGACTAGGTTAGAGGGCCAGTACTTC.

The rearrangement uses TRBV11-2 and TRBJ2-7, with 7 bases matching TRBD1. J gave up 2 bases and V 0 bases, and 4 bases lay outside the gene matches. CDR1 SGHAT and CDR2 FQNNGV come from the germline V gene. This CDR3 comprises 15 residues. CDR3 DNA sequence: TGTGCCAGCAGCTTAGAGGGGACAGTTCCCTACGAGCAGTACTTC. Protein sequence: CASSLEGTVPYEQYF.

This chain links TRBV29-1 with TRBJ2-7; tentatively, D is TRBD2 (5 bases). V was cut by 2 bases and J by 2 bases, with 10 bases left in between. The CDR3 loop spans 13 amino acids. Per germline, CDR1 SQVTM and CDR2 ANQGSEA. As DNA, the CDR3 is TGCAGCGTTGAACTGACCGGGGCCTACGAGCAGTACTTC. Translating gives CSVELTGAYEQYF.

The chain links TRBV1 to TRBJ2-3; no check of the table's D call, TRBD2, against the DNA was made. TRBV1 constitutes a pseudogene. CDR3 length: 14 amino acids. The CDR3 loop is CTSSPKTSALMQYF. For the CDR3, the DNA is TGCACCAGCAGCCCGAAGACTAGCGCGTTAATGCAGTATTTT.

This chain links TRBV19 with TRBJ2-7; D remains unclear. Trimming left V 5 bases short and J 0 bases short, with 11 bases between. Germline V lookup: CDR1 LNHDA, CDR2 SQIVND (reference sequence). The CDR3 contains 14 residues. As DNA, the CDR3 is TGTGCCAGTAGTTTTAGGGCGAGCTCCTACGAGCAGTACTTC. This encodes CASSFRASSYEQYF. Full variable domain (outside the CDR3, taken from reference TRBV19 and TRBJ2-7): DGGITQSPKYLFRKEGQNVTLSCEQNLNHDAMYWYRQDPGQGLRLIYYSQIVNDFQKGDIAEGYSVSREKKESFPLTVTSAQKNPTAFYLCASSFRASSYEQYFGPGTRLTVT.

This chain joins TRBV18 and TRBJ1-3, with TRBD1 as a possible D gene (6 bases). From germline, CDR1 is KGHSH and CDR2 LQKENI. V lost 3 bases and J 0 bases, leaving 12 bases between the germline ends. The CDR3 is made up of 16 amino acids. In DNA, the CDR3 is TGTGCCAGCTCACCCGAGGACAGTTCCTCTGGAAACACCATATATTTT. Encoded protein: CASSPEDSSSGNTIYF.

This clone came up once. The chain recombines TRBV25-1 with TRBJ2-7; possibly TRBD2 for D (5 bases). Germline-derived CDR1 and CDR2 are MGHDK and SYGVNS. V was cut by 6 bases and J by 1 base, with 16 bases left in between. The CDR3 has 15 amino acids. The CDR3 region has the DNA TGTGCCAGCAGCCCGGATTTACGGGGTTCCTACGAGCAGTACTTC. As protein: CASSPDLRGSYEQYF.

The rearrangement uses TRBV7-3 and TRBJ2-1; 7 positions agree with TRBD2. The V and J ends lost 4 bases and 0 bases, in that order; junction bases with no gene match: 9. Germline V gene data show CDR1 as SGHTA and CDR2 as FQGTGA. The CDR3 extends over 17 amino acids. The CDR3 DNA is TGTGCCAGCAGCTCCCGGACCGGCGGGAGCTCCTACAATGAGCAGTTCTTC. Protein: CASSSRTGGSSYNEQFF.

The chain has TRBV7-2 and TRBJ2-2, with 9 bases identical to TRBD1. The CDR3 consists of 15 residues. The J segment lost 3 bases and the V segment lost 3 bases, leaving 2 bases of the junction unmatched. From germline, CDR1 is SGHTA and CDR2 FQGNSA. The CDR3 loop reads CASSFRDRDTGELFF. CDR3 DNA sequence: TGTGCCAGCAGCTTCCGGGACAGGGACACCGGGGAGCTGTTTTTT.

V gene TRBV28 combines with J gene TRBJ2-1; 8 nucleotides line up with TRBD2. Germline CDR1 reads MDHEN; CDR2 reads SYDVKM. This CDR3 has 14 residues. V dropped 5 bases and J dropped 6; count of bases not matched to a gene: 6. As DNA, the CDR3 is TGTGCCAGCAGTGGGAGCGGGAGAGGCAATGAGCAGTTCTTC. Translating gives CASSGSGRGNEQFF.

V is TRBV6-1 and J is TRBJ2-1; D gene ambiguous. Germline-derived CDR1 and CDR2 are MNHNS and SASEGT. V lost 2 bases to trimming and J lost 4 bases, with 12 bases between them. CDR3 length: 15 residues. CDR3 loop: CASSETVGLYNEQFF. The CDR3 DNA reads TGTGCCAGCAGTGAAACGGTGGGTCTATACAATGAGCAGTTCTTC.

The chain couples TRBV6-1 to TRBJ1-5; no firm D call. CDR3 length equals 11 residues. Per the germline V gene, CDR1 is MNHNS and CDR2 is SASEGT. Trimming cost V 5 bases and J 12 bases, with 11 bases left between them. CDR3 nucleotide sequence: TGTGCCAGCAGTCCGGGCCTACACCAGCATTTT. This codes for CASSPGLHQHF.

The chain carries TRBV7-2 and TRBJ2-7; possible D gene TRBD1, 6 bases. V lost 1 base and J 0 bases, leaving 7 bases between the germline ends. The CDR3 sequence is 14 residues long. In germline, CDR1 is SGHTA, CDR2 FQGNSA. CDR3: CASSLEGHSYEQYF. CDR3 nucleotides: TGTGCCAGCAGCTTAGAGGGACACTCCTACGAGCAGTACTTC.

The chain links TRBV7-9 to TRBJ2-5, with D maybe TRBD1 (5 bases). Germline assignment: CDR1 SEHNR and CDR2 FQNEAQ (reference sequence). The CDR3 is 12 amino acids. Trimming cost V 5 bases and J 5 bases, with 9 bases left between them. CDR3 nucleotide sequence: TGTGCCAGCAGCCAGGGTGGGGAGACCCAGTACTTC. Protein product: CASSQGGETQYF.

This clone was observed a few times. The chain links TRBV30 to TRBJ1-1; D may be TRBD1 (6 bases). This CDR3 spans 12 amino acids. The germline V gene encodes CDR1 GTSNPN and CDR2 SVGIG (reference sequence). Trimming removed 3 bases at V and 1 base at J, with 6 bases between. CDR3 sequence reads: CAWRGGNTEAFF. The CDR3 DNA sequence: TGTGCCTGGAGAGGGGGGAACACTGAAGCTTTCTTT.

This chain uses TRBV5-1 with TRBJ2-7, with D perhaps TRBD2 (5 bases). The CDR3 length is 16 residues. Trimming cost V 0 bases and J 0 bases, with 13 bases left between them. Germline V gives CDR1 SGHRS, CDR2 YFSETQ. CDR3 DNA: TGCGCCAGCAGCTTGGCCTCAAGTGACTACTCCTACGAGCAGTACTTC. This translates into CASSLASSDYSYEQYF.

The chain links TRBV27 to TRBJ2-1, with 7 bases lining up with TRBD2. The ends lost 11 bases at V and 6 bases at J; junction bases unmatched: 13. This CDR3 is 14 amino acids long. Germline CDR1 is MNHEY and CDR2 is SMNVEV (reference sequence). The CDR3 nucleotides read TGTGCCGGGGACGGGGGGAGAGGTGGCAATGAGCAGTTCTTC. Its protein is CAGDGGRGGNEQFF.

The V gene is TRBV27, the J gene TRBJ2-7; 9 positions match TRBD1. The CDR3 sequence is 15 residues long. V was pared by 6 bases and J by 5 bases, with 11 bases of the junction left unmatched. The germline gives CDR1 MNHEY, CDR2 SMNVEV (reference sequence). CDR3 DNA: TGTGCCAGCAGGCGCCCCCGGGACAGGGAGGACGAGCAGTACTTC. The encoded protein is CASRRPRDREDEQYF.

The V gene is TRBV9, the J gene TRBJ2-3; 8 positions match TRBD2. This CDR3 contains 16 residues. The trim removed 0 bases at V and 2 bases at J, leaving 5 bases unmatched. Germline V gene data show CDR1 as SGDLS and CDR2 as YYNGEE. In nucleotides, the CDR3 is TGTGCCAGCAGCGTAGGACGAGCGGGAGCCACAGATACGCAGTATTTT. Protein product: CASSVGRAGATDTQYF.

The CDR3 reads CASSTGSGGSYNEQFF. The CDR3 nucleotides read TGTGCCAGTAGTACGGGGTCGGGCGGGAGTTACAATGAGCAGTTCTTC. The V gene is TRBV19, the J gene TRBJ2-1, with TRBD2 identical over 7 bases. The CDR3 is 16 amino acids. After removal of 4 bases from V and 4 bases from J, the junction contained 10 bases not matched to a gene. Per the germline V gene, CDR1 is LNHDA and CDR2 is SQIVND (reference sequence).

The chain recombines TRBV29-1 with TRBJ1-1; a weak D match, TRBD1 (6 bases). The CDR3 runs to 16 residues. Germline lookup yields CDR1 SQVTM and CDR2 ANQGSEA. Trimming took off 4 bases at V and 1 base at J, with 19 bases between the two ends. The CDR3 region is CSVANWLGQTNTEAFF. The DNA for the CDR3 is TGCAGCGTTGCAAATTGGTTAGGACAGACGAACACTGAAGCTTTCTTT.

The CDR3: CASSHGQGLADTQYF. The CDR3 DNA is TGTGCCAGCAGTCATGGGCAGGGGCTGGCAGATACGCAGTATTTT. The chain joins TRBV27 to TRBJ2-3, with a possible D match to TRBD1 (6 bases). Germline V gene sequence: CDR1 MNHEY, CDR2 SMNVEV (reference sequence). Trimming cost V 5 bases and J 4 bases, with 16 bases left between them. CDR3 length: 15 residues.